This T cell receptor (beta chain) was sequenced in a study of radiotherapy plus CTLA-4 blockade in lung cancer. Repertoires were generated with immunoSEQ multiplex PCR, while TCRdb's copy carries only in-frame clones and drops some. Of some 37,000 clones listed, around three quarters were seen once; the top ten hold less than 9%. Trimming pared 10 bases from V and 8 bases from J, leaving 20 bases between. The CDR3 contains 13 residues. Germline CDR1 and CDR2: ENHRY and SYGVKD. The TCR was taken from a human donor with non-small cell lung cancer who had stable disease on radiotherapy plus ipilimumab. V usage is TRBV10-3 and J usage is TRBJ1-2; D not certain. Material: peripheral blood, obtained from a patient treated with radiotherapy plus ipilimumab. The CDR3 is CASAWEGRVGYTF. The CDR3 DNA reads as TGTGCCAGCGCCTGGGAAGGGCGGGTCGGCTACACCTTC.